The sequence of this T cell receptor (beta chain) was determined in a study of PD-L1 blockade in urothelial cancer. Study context: Male sex and bladder-origin urothelial cancer characterized about 90% of the roughly 30 patients. Blood underwent analysis 3 weeks (second dose) and 6 weeks after treatment began. A median approximately 140,000 T cells were found in blood samples.

PCRs were each spiked with synthetic TCR analog templates. Sequencing used immunoSEQ multiplex PCR; TCRdb keeps in-frame clones, though not all of them. The profile shows approximately 51,000 clones, roughly 86% of them singletons. The CDR3 covers 14 residues. V lost 2 bases and J lost 2, with 10 bases in between. Germline values: CDR1 SNHLY, CDR2 FYNNEI. The chain employs TRBV2 and TRBJ2-7; maybe TRBD2 (5 bases). The sequenced sample was PBMCs, obtained around atezolizumab (anti-PD-L1) treatment. The TCR comes from a man aged 60-69 years with urothelial cancer. The CDR3 nucleotides read TGTGCCAGCAGTGAAACGAGGGCAACCTACGAGCAGTACTTC. This codes for CASSETRATYEQYF.